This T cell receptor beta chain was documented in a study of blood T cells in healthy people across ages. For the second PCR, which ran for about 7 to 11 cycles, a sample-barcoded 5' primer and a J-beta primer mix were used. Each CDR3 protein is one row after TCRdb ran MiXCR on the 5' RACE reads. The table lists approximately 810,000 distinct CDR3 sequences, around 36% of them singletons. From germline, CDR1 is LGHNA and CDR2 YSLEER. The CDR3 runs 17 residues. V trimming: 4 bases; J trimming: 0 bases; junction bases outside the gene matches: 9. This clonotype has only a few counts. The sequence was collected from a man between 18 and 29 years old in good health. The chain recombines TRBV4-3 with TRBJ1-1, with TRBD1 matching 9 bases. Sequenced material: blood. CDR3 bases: TGCGCCAGCAGCCCGCGGGGGGGGACAGGGTTGAACACTGAAGCTTTCTTT. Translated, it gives CASSPRGGTGLNTEAFF.